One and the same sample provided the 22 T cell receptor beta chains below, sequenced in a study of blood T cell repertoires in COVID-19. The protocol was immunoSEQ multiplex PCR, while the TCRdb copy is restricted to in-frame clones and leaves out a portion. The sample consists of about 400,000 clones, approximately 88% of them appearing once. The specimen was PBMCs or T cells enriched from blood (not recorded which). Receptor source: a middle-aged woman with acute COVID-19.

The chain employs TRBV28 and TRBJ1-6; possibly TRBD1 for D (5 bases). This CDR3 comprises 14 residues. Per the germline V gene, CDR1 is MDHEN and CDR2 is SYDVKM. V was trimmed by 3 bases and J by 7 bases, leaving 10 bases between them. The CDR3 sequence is CASSFGRVNSPLHF. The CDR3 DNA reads TGTGCCAGCAGTTTTGGCAGGGTGAATTCACCCCTCCACTTT.

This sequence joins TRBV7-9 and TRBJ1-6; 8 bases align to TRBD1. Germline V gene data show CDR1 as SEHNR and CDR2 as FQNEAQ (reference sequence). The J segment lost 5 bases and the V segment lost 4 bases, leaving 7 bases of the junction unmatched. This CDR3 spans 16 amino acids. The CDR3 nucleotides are TGTGCCAGCAGCTCGGACAGGGCAGTTCATAATTCACCCCTCCACTTT. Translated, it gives CASSSDRAVHNSPLHF.

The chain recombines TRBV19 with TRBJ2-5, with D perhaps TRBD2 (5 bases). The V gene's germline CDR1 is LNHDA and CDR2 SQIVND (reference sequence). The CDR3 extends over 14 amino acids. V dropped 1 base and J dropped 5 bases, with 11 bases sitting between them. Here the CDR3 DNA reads TGTGCCAGTAGTATAGGAATCCGCGGGGAGACCCAGTACTTC. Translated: CASSIGIRGETQYF. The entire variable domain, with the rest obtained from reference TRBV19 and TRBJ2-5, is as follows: DGGITQSPKYLFRKEGQNVTLSCEQNLNHDAMYWYRQDPGQGLRLIYYSQIVNDFQKGDIAEGYSVSREKKESFPLTVTSAQKNPTAFYLCASSIGIRGETQYFGPGTRLLVL.

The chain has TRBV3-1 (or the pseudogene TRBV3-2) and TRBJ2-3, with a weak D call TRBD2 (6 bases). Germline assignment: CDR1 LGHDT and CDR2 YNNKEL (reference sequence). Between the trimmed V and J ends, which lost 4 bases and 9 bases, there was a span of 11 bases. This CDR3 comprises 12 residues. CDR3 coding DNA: TGTGCCAGCAGCCCTCTAGGGAGGACGCAGTATTTT. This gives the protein CASSPLGRTQYF.

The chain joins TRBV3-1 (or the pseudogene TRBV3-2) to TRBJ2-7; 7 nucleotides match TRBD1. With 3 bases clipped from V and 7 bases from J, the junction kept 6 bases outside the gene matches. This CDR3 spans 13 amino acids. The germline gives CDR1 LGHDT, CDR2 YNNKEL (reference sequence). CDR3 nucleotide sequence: TGTGCCAGCAGCCAGACAGGGCTTGGTGAGCAGTACTTC. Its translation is CASSQTGLGEQYF.

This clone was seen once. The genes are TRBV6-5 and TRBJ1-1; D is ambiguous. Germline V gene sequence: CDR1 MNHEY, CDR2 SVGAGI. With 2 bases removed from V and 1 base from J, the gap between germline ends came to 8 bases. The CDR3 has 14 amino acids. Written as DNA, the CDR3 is TGTGCCAGCAGTTACGGCAGGCCGAACACTGAAGCTTTCTTT. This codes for CASSYGRPNTEAFF.

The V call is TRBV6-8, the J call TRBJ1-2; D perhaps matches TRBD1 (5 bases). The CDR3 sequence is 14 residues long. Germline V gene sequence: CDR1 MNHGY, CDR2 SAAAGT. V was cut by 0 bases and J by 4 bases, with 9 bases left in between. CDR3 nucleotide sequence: TGTGCCAGCAGTTACTCAGGGCAGGGCTATGGCTACACCTTC. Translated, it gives CASSYSGQGYGYTF.

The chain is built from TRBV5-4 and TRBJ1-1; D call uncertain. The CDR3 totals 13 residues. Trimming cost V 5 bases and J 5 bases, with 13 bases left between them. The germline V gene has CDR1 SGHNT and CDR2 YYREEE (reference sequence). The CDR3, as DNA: TGTGCCAGCAGAGTCGGTGCCGGTACTGAAGCTTTCTTT. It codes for CASRVGAGTEAFF.

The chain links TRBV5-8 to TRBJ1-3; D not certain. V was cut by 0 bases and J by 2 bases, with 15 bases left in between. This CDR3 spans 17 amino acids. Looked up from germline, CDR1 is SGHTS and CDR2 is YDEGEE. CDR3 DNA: TGTGCCAGCAGCTTGGTAATTAGCGACGGGGCTGGAAACACCATATATTTT. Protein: CASSLVISDGAGNTIYF.

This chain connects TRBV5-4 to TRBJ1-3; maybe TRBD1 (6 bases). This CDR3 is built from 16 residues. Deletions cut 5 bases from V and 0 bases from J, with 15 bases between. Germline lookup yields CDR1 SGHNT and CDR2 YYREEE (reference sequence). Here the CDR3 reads CASSRDIGTSGNTIYF. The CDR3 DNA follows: TGTGCCAGCAGTCGGGACATCGGCACCTCTGGAAACACCATATATTTT.

This CDR3 is CAISLAGNNEQFF. The CDR3 bases are TGTGCCATCAGCCTAGCGGGGAACAATGAGCAGTTCTTC. V is TRBV10-3 and J is TRBJ2-1; 9 bases are a match to TRBD2. CDR3 length: 13 residues. The germline gives CDR1 ENHRY, CDR2 SYGVKD. V was clipped by 6 bases and J by 5 bases; unmatched bases: 2.

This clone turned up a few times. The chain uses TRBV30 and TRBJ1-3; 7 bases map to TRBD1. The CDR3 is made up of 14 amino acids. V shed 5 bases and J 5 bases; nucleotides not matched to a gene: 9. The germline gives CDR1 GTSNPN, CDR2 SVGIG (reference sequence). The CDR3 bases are TGTGCCTGGGCGAAGACAGGGTATAGAAACACCATATATTTT. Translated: CAWAKTGYRNTIYF.

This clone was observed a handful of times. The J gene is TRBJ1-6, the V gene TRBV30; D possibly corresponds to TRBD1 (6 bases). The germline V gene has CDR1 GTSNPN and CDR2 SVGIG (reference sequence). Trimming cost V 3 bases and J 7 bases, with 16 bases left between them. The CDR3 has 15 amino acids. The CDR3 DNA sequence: TGTGCCTGGAGGCCGCAGGGGCTGGGCAATTCACCCCTCCACTTT. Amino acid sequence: CAWRPQGLGNSPLHF.

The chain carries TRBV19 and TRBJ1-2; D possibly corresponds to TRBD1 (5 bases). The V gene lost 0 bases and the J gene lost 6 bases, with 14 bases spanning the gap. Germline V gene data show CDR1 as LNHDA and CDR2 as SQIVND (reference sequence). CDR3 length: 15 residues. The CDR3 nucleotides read TGTGCCAGTAGTATAGATGCCAGGGTGCTGGATGGCTACACCTTC. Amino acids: CASSIDARVLDGYTF.

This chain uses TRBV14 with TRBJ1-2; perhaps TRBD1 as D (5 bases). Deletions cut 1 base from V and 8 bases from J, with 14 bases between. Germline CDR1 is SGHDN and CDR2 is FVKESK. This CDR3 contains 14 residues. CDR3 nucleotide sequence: TGTGCCAGCAGCCAAGGATTCCAGGGTCGAGGCTACACCTTC. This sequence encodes CASSQGFQGRGYTF.

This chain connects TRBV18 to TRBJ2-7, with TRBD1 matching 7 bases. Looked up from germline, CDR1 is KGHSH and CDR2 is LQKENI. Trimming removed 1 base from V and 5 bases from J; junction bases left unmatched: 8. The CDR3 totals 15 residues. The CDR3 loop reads CASSPRAGGFDEQYF. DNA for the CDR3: TGTGCCAGCTCACCACGGGCAGGGGGTTTCGACGAGCAGTACTTC.

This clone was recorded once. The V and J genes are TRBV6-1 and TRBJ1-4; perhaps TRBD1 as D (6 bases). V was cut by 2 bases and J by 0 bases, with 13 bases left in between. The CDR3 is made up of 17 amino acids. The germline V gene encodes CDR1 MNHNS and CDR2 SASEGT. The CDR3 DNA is TGTGCCAGCAGTGAACCCCTCAGGGGCCCAACTAATGAAAAACTGTTTTTT. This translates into CASSEPLRGPTNEKLFF.

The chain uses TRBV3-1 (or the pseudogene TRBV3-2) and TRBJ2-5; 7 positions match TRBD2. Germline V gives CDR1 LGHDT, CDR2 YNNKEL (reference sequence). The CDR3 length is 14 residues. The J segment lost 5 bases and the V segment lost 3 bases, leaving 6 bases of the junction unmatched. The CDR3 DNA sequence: TGTGCCAGCAGCCATTGGGGGGGTCAGGAGACCCAGTACTTC. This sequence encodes CASSHWGGQETQYF.

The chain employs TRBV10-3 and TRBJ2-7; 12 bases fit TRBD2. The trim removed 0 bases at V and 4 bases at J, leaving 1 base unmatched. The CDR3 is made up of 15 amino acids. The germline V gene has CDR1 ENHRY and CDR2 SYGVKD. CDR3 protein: CAISESLAGGYEQYF. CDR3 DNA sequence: TGTGCCATCAGTGAGTCACTAGCGGGGGGATACGAGCAGTACTTC.

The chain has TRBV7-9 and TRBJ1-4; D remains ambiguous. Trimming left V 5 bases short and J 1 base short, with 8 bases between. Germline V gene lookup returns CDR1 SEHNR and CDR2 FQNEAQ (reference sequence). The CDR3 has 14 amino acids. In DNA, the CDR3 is TGTGCCAGCAGCGTCAGTGGAACTAATGAAAAACTGTTTTTT. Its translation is CASSVSGTNEKLFF.

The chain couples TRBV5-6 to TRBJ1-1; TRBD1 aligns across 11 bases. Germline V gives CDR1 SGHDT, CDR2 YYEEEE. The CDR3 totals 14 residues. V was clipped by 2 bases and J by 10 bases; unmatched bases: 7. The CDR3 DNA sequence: TGTGCCAGCAGCTTCCACAGGACAGGGGGCCGAGCTTTCTTT. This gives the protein CASSFHRTGGRAFF.

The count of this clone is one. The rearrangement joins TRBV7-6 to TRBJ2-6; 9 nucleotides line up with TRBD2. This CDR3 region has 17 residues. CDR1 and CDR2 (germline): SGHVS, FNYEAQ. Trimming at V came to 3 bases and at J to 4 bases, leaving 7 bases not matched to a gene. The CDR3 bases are TGTGCCAGCAGCTTGGTGCGCGGGGGGGCCGGGGCCAACGTCCTGACTTTC. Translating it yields CASSLVRGGAGANVLTF.